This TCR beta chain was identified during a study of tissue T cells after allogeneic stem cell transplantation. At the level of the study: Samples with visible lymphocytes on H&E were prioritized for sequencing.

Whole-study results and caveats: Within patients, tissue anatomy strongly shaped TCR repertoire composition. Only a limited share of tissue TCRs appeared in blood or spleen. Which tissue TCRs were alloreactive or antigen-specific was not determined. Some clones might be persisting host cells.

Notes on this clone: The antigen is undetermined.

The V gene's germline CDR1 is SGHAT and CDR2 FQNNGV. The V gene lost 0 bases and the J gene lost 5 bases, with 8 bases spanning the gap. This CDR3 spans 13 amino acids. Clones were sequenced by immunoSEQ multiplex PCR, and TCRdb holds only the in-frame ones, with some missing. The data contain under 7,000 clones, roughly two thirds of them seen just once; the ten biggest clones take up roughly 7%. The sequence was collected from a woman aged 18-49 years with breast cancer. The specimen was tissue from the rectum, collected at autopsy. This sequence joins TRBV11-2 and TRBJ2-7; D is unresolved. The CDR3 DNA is TGTGCCAGCAGCTTAGATAGGCGAGACGAGCAGTACTTC. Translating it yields CASSLDRRDEQYF.